A single sample is the source of the 4 T cell receptor beta chains below, sequenced in a study of blood T cell repertoires in COVID-19. The assay was immunoSEQ multiplex PCR, and TCRdb's table has in-frame clones only and misses some. The data show about 25,000 clones, around 82% seen once. The sequenced material came from peripheral blood. These TCRs come from an elderly man with active or convalescent COVID-19.

The gene calls are TRBV5-1 and TRBJ1-3, with D unclear. CDR3 length equals 16 residues. Germline CDR1 is SGHRS and CDR2 is YFSETQ. With 0 bases removed from V and 0 bases from J, the gap between germline ends came to 10 bases. The CDR3 is CASSLAPGSSGNTIYF. The CDR3, as DNA: TGCGCCAGCAGCTTGGCCCCTGGGAGCTCTGGAAACACCATATATTTT.

The chain joins TRBV15 to TRBJ1-1; perhaps TRBD1 as D (6 bases). The CDR3 has 16 residues. The V end lost 4 bases, the J end lost 1 base, and 16 bases lay between the germline ends. The germline V gene has CDR1 LNHNV and CDR2 YYDKDF (reference sequence). Written as DNA, the CDR3 is TGTGCCACCAGCAAGGACACAGGGATGGGGAACACTGAAGCTTTCTTT. Its protein is CATSKDTGMGNTEAFF. The variable domain in full, completed from reference TRBV15 and TRBJ1-1, reads DAMVIQNPRYQVTQFGKPVTLSCSQTLNHNVMYWYQQKSSQAPKLLFHYYDKDFNNEADTPDNFQSRRPNTSFCFLDIRSPGLGDTAMYLCATSKDTGMGNTEAFFGQGTRLTVV.

This chain links TRBV19 with TRBJ2-2; 13 bases are shared with TRBD2. CDR1 and CDR2 (germline): LNHDA, SQIVND (reference sequence). Trimming removed 7 bases from V and 5 bases from J; junction bases left unmatched: 7. CDR3 length equals 16 residues. In DNA form, the CDR3 reads TGTGCCAGTAAGGTTGGACTAGCGGGAGAAACCGGGGAGCTGTTTTTT. This sequence encodes CASKVGLAGETGELFF.

The chain links TRBV28 to TRBJ1-2; possibly TRBD1 for D (5 bases). V lost 2 bases, J lost 1 base, and 11 bases lay in between. The CDR3 is 15 residues long. Per the germline V gene, CDR1 is MDHEN and CDR2 is SYDVKM. In DNA form, the CDR3 reads TGTGCCAGCAGTTTAAGCAGGGTCGTTAACTATGGCTACACCTTC. Amino acid sequence: CASSLSRVVNYGYTF.